The 4 T cell receptor beta chains in this list originate from one sample, sequenced in a study of response to subunit inactivated influenza vaccine. TCRdb passed the RT-PCR reads through MiXCR, listing each CDR3 protein once. The sample holds 550,000 to 800,000 distinct CDR3 sequences, less than 20% seen once. The sequenced sample was PBMCs from blood, obtained roughly 12 days after vaccination. Every receptor here comes from a man over 45 who received an inactivated influenza vaccine.

This clonotype was observed a handful of times. The V gene is TRBV11-2, the J gene TRBJ2-3; D possibly uses TRBD1 or TRBD2 (6 bases each). The germline V gene encodes CDR1 SGHAT and CDR2 FQNNGV. Trimming took off 1 base at V and 2 bases at J, with 19 bases between the two ends. CDR3 length: 18 residues. CDR3 DNA: TGTGCCAGCAGCTTAGGTTGGGGGCTCGGAGGGGACACAGATACGCAGTATTTT. Translating it yields CASSLGWGLGGDTDTQYF.

This clonotype was counted only a few times. J is TRBJ2-7 and V is TRBV7-9; D is undetermined. This CDR3 is 14 amino acids long. V was pared by 5 bases and J by 1 base, with 12 bases between. Germline V gene lookup returns CDR1 SEHNR and CDR2 FQNEAQ (reference sequence). CDR3 bases: TGTGCCAGCAGCCCACGGTCTGAGTCCTACGAGCAGTACTTC. This translates into CASSPRSESYEQYF. Variable domain in full (rest from reference TRBV7-9 and TRBJ2-7): DTGVSQNPRHKITKRGQNVTFRCDPISEHNRLYWYRQTLGQGPEFLTYFQNEAQLEKSRLLSDRFSAERPKGSFSTLEIQRTEQGDSAMYLCASSPRSESYEQYFGPGTRLTVT.

This chain uses TRBV7-3 with TRBJ2-1; 8 bases are shared with TRBD1. From germline, CDR1 is SGHTA and CDR2 FQGTGA. The CDR3 is 14 residues long. J gave up 3 bases and V 5 bases, and 3 bases lay outside the gene matches. The CDR3 protein is CASSQGTGYNEQFF. The CDR3 region has the DNA TGTGCCAGCAGCCAAGGGACAGGCTACAATGAGCAGTTCTTC. Variable domain in full (rest from reference TRBV7-3 and TRBJ2-1): GAGVSQTPSNKVTEKGKYVELRCDPISGHTALYWYRQSLGQGPEFLIYFQGTGAADDSGLPNDRFFAVRPEGSVSTLKIQRTERGDSAVYLCASSQGTGYNEQFFGPGTRLTVL.

The chain uses TRBV12-3 or TRBV12-4 and TRBJ2-3; 7 nucleotides agree with TRBD2. This CDR3 is built from 15 residues. Losses at the gene ends were 0 bases for V and 3 bases for J; bases not matched to a gene: 3. The DNA of the CDR3 is TGTGCCAGCAGTTTAGCGCGGGGGAAAACAGATACGCAGTATTTT. Protein product: CASSLARGKTDTQYF.